This is a list of T cell receptor beta chains from one sample in a study of T-cell reconstitution after alpha-beta-depleted transplantation in children. TCRdb reprocessed the PCR reads via MiXCR and lists one record per CDR3 protein. Of 380,000 or so distinct CDR3 sequences detected, more than 10% appear once; the ten largest clones hold approximately 4.2%. This specimen was PBMCs, taken from the stem cell graft. The receptors were sampled from a human donor who donated a stem cell graft to a child with Fanconi anemia. The CDR3 runs from the conserved cysteine through the conserved F or W. A D gene is named only where the DNA matches it firmly. Clone size appears in some rows only: once, few, many, or a class for an expanded clone.

D gene: TRBD1; clone size: .; V gene: TRBV4-3; J gene: TRBJ1-6; CDR3 DNA: TGCGCCAGCAGCCAAGATAAGGACAGGGGTATCCCCCTCCACTTT; CDR3 protein: CASSQDKDRGIPLHF
D gene: TRBD1; clone size: .; V gene: TRBV11-2; J gene: TRBJ1-2; CDR3 DNA: TGTGCCAGCAGCTTAGGGACAGGGCAAGGCTACACCTTC; CDR3 protein: CASSLGTGQGYTF
D gene: .; clone size: many; V gene: TRBV11-2; J gene: TRBJ2-7; CDR3 DNA: TGTGCCAGCAGCCCCTCAACAGGGTCCTACGAGCAGTACTTC; CDR3 protein: CASSPSTGSYEQYF
D gene: .; clone size: .; V gene: TRBV30; J gene: TRBJ1-1; CDR3 DNA: TGTGCCTGGAGTTTCCCTTCGGGGAACACTGAAGCTTTCTTT; CDR3 protein: CAWSFPSGNTEAFF
D gene: .; clone size: .; V gene: TRBV4-3; J gene: TRBJ2-2; CDR3 DNA: TGCGCCAGCAGCCAAGACCCCTGGGGGGCCGGGGAGCTGTTTTTT; CDR3 protein: CASSQDPWGAGELFF
D gene: .; clone size: many; V gene: TRBV6-5; J gene: TRBJ2-1; CDR3 DNA: TGTGCCAGCAGTTACCGTCAGGACAGTCTCTCCTACAATGAGCAGTTCTTC; CDR3 protein: CASSYRQDSLSYNEQFF
D gene: TRBD1; clone size: .; V gene: TRBV12-3/TRBV12-4; J gene: TRBJ1-3; CDR3 DNA: TGTGCCACCGGGACAGGGGTCGGAAACACCATATATTTT; CDR3 protein: CATGTGVGNTIYF
D gene: .; clone size: .; V gene: TRBV27; J gene: TRBJ1-5; CDR3 DNA: TGTGCCAGCAGTTTATCAGGCGGAAACAAAGGACAGCCCCAGCATTTT; CDR3 protein: CASSLSGGNKGQPQHF
D gene: .; clone size: many; V gene: TRBV12-3/TRBV12-4; J gene: TRBJ1-2; CDR3 DNA: TGTGCCAGCACTACTGGATGGGGGCGCAACTATGGCTACACCTTC; CDR3 protein: CASTTGWGRNYGYTF
D gene: .; clone size: .; V gene: TRBV28; J gene: TRBJ1-2; CDR3 DNA: TGTGCCAGCAGTTTCCAGGGAGCTAACTATGGCTACACCTTC; CDR3 protein: CASSFQGANYGYTF
D gene: .; clone size: few; V gene: TRBV3-1; J gene: TRBJ2-3; CDR3 DNA: TGTGCCAGCTTGGACACAACAACCACCACAGATACGCAGTATTTT; CDR3 protein: CASLDTTTTTDTQYF
D gene: TRBD1; clone size: .; V gene: TRBV28; J gene: TRBJ2-3; CDR3 DNA: TGTGCCAGCAGTTCCCAGACAGGGGAGGCGGATACGCAGTATTTT; CDR3 protein: CASSSQTGEADTQYF
D gene: .; clone size: .; V gene: TRBV5-1; J gene: TRBJ1-1; CDR3 DNA: TGCGCCAGCAGCTCCCCGGAACGGCGGGAAGCTGAAGCTTTCTTT; CDR3 protein: CASSSPERREAEAFF
D gene: TRBD2; clone size: .; V gene: TRBV7-8; J gene: TRBJ2-5; CDR3 DNA: TGTGCCAGCAGAGGGAGCGGGGGTGAGACCCAGTACTTC; CDR3 protein: CASRGSGGETQYF
D gene: .; clone size: many; V gene: TRBV4-3; J gene: TRBJ1-2; CDR3 DNA: TGCGCCAGCAGCCCCAACCGGGGAACTTATGGCTACACCTTC; CDR3 protein: CASSPNRGTYGYTF
D gene: .; clone size: few; V gene: TRBV28; J gene: TRBJ1-2; CDR3 DNA: TGTGCCAGCAATGAAAGACAGGCGGTCATGAACTATGGCTACACCTTC; CDR3 protein: CASNERQAVMNYGYTF
D gene: .; clone size: few; V gene: TRBV5-6; J gene: TRBJ2-1; CDR3 DNA: TGTGCCAGCAGCTTGGGGACTATATCCTACAATGAGCAGTTCTTC; CDR3 protein: CASSLGTISYNEQFF
D gene: TRBD2; clone size: many; V gene: TRBV3-1; J gene: TRBJ2-5; CDR3 DNA: TGTGCCAGCATCCCCCCTGGGGGGGGAAGCCAAGAGACCCAGTACTTC; CDR3 protein: CASIPPGGGSQETQYF
D gene: .; clone size: .; V gene: TRBV18; J gene: TRBJ2-7; CDR3 DNA: TGTGCCAGCTCACCACCACAGCGGCAGTACGAGCAGTACTTC; CDR3 protein: CASSPPQRQYEQYF
D gene: .; clone size: few; V gene: TRBV30; J gene: TRBJ1-1; CDR3 DNA: TGTGCCTGGACTGCGGACAGAGACACTGAAGCTTTCTTT; CDR3 protein: CAWTADRDTEAFF
D gene: .; clone size: many; V gene: TRBV6-1; J gene: TRBJ2-7; CDR3 DNA: TGTGCCAGCAGCCCTACCCTCCGCTCCTACGAGCAGTACTTC; CDR3 protein: CASSPTLRSYEQYF
D gene: .; clone size: few; V gene: TRBV7-9; J gene: TRBJ2-4; CDR3 DNA: TGTGCCAGCAGCTTAGGACAACAAAACATTCAGTACTTC; CDR3 protein: CASSLGQQNIQYF
D gene: TRBD2; clone size: few; V gene: TRBV5-1; J gene: TRBJ2-1; CDR3 DNA: TGCGCCAGCAGCTTAACTCTAGCGGGGGGGCCCAATGAGCAGTTCTTC; CDR3 protein: CASSLTLAGGPNEQFF
D gene: .; clone size: .; V gene: TRBV7-9; J gene: TRBJ1-2; CDR3 DNA: TGTGCCAGCAGCTTAACAAAGACTGGCTACACCTTC; CDR3 protein: CASSLTKTGYTF
D gene: TRBD2; clone size: few; V gene: TRBV5-4; J gene: TRBJ2-5; CDR3 DNA: TGTGCCAGCAGCTTGAAGGGACTAAACCAAGAGACCCAGTACTTC; CDR3 protein: CASSLKGLNQETQYF
D gene: TRBD2; clone size: many; V gene: TRBV5-1; J gene: TRBJ2-1; CDR3 DNA: TGCGCCAGCAGCCCGAGCGGGGTTTCCTACAATGAGCAGTTCTTC; CDR3 protein: CASSPSGVSYNEQFF
D gene: .; clone size: few; V gene: TRBV2; J gene: TRBJ2-7; CDR3 DNA: TGTGCCAGAGCCGGGGGGACACCCTACGAGCAGTACTTC; CDR3 protein: CARAGGTPYEQYF
D gene: TRBD1; clone size: .; V gene: TRBV13; J gene: TRBJ2-3; CDR3 DNA: TGTGCCAGCAGCGAGGGGACAGACAGAAAAGATACGCAGTATTTT; CDR3 protein: CASSEGTDRKDTQYF
D gene: .; clone size: .; V gene: TRBV29-1; J gene: TRBJ1-2; CDR3 DNA: TGCAGCGTGGAAGAGTTCTATGGGGGCTACACCTTC; CDR3 protein: CSVEEFYGGYTF
D gene: .; clone size: many; V gene: TRBV28; J gene: TRBJ2-6; CDR3 DNA: TGTGCCAGCATAAGGGCCGGTGGGGCCAACGTCCTGACTTTC; CDR3 protein: CASIRAGGANVLTF
D gene: .; clone size: .; V gene: TRBV18; J gene: TRBJ2-5; CDR3 DNA: TGTGCCAGCTCACCACAGTCCGGGCAAGAGACCCAGTACTTC; CDR3 protein: CASSPQSGQETQYF
D gene: .; clone size: .; V gene: TRBV20-1; J gene: TRBJ2-3; CDR3 DNA: TGCAGTGCTAGAGATATAAGGGAAGTAGGTAGTTCTGGCGGAGGGCAGTATTTT; CDR3 protein: CSARDIREVGSSGGGQYF
D gene: .; clone size: many; V gene: TRBV13; J gene: TRBJ2-7; CDR3 DNA: TGTGCCAGCAGCTTGGGTCAGGGGGGGCCCGAGCAGTACTTC; CDR3 protein: CASSLGQGGPEQYF
D gene: .; clone size: .; V gene: TRBV2; J gene: TRBJ1-2; CDR3 DNA: TGTGCCAGCAGGGGAGACGACTATGGCTACACCTTC; CDR3 protein: CASRGDDYGYTF
D gene: .; clone size: few; V gene: TRBV6-1; J gene: TRBJ2-3; CDR3 DNA: TGTGCCAGCAGTGAAGGGGTAGGGCCCACAGATACGCAGTATTTT; CDR3 protein: CASSEGVGPTDTQYF
D gene: .; clone size: few; V gene: TRBV3-1; J gene: TRBJ2-1; CDR3 DNA: TGTGCCGTCGCTGGGGGGCTCAGGGGGACAAATGAGCAGTTCTTC; CDR3 protein: CAVAGGLRGTNEQFF
D gene: .; clone size: few; V gene: TRBV6-1; J gene: TRBJ1-2; CDR3 DNA: TGTGCCAGCAGAAAGGGAGGACAGAGCTATGGCTACACCTTC; CDR3 protein: CASRKGGQSYGYTF
D gene: .; clone size: many; V gene: TRBV4-3; J gene: TRBJ2-2; CDR3 DNA: TGCGCCAGCGGGACGGGACTTAACACCGGGGAGCTGTTTTTT; CDR3 protein: CASGTGLNTGELFF
D gene: .; clone size: few; V gene: TRBV4-2; J gene: TRBJ1-2; CDR3 DNA: TGTGCCAGCAGCCACCGCAGGGACGGAGGCTACACCTTC; CDR3 protein: CASSHRRDGGYTF
D gene: .; clone size: .; V gene: TRBV9; J gene: TRBJ2-1; CDR3 DNA: TGTGCCAGCAGCGGTAACCGGGAACATTACAATGAGCAGTTCTTC; CDR3 protein: CASSGNREHYNEQFF
D gene: .; clone size: few; V gene: TRBV12-3/TRBV12-4; J gene: TRBJ2-1; CDR3 DNA: TGTGCCAGCATCATTGGGGGCATAGGGAGCAATGAGCAGTTCTTC; CDR3 protein: CASIIGGIGSNEQFF
D gene: TRBD1; clone size: few; V gene: TRBV29-1; J gene: TRBJ2-3; CDR3 DNA: TGCAGCGCCTCCGACAGGGGGCTTGCAGATACGCAGTATTTT; CDR3 protein: CSASDRGLADTQYF
D gene: .; clone size: .; V gene: TRBV7-9; J gene: TRBJ2-5; CDR3 DNA: TGTGCCAGCAGCTTAGAGCCTCCTCAAGAGACCCAGTACTTC; CDR3 protein: CASSLEPPQETQYF
D gene: .; clone size: .; V gene: TRBV6-2/TRBV6-3; J gene: TRBJ1-1; CDR3 DNA: TGTGCCAGCATTATGGACGGGACGAACACTGAAGCTTTCTTT; CDR3 protein: CASIMDGTNTEAFF
D gene: TRBD1; clone size: many; V gene: TRBV12-3/TRBV12-4; J gene: TRBJ1-1; CDR3 DNA: TGTGCCAGCAGTTTGGGACAGGGTTTGACTGAAGCTTTCTTT; CDR3 protein: CASSLGQGLTEAFF
D gene: .; clone size: many; V gene: TRBV12-5; J gene: TRBJ2-1; CDR3 DNA: TGTGCTAGTGGTTTGGACCTTAACAATGAGCAGTTCTTC; CDR3 protein: CASGLDLNNEQFF
D gene: TRBD1; clone size: many; V gene: TRBV18; J gene: TRBJ1-1; CDR3 DNA: TGTGCCAGCTCACTTCTCGGGACAGAACTATTGAACACTGAAGCTTTCTTT; CDR3 protein: CASSLLGTELLNTEAFF
D gene: .; clone size: few; V gene: TRBV27; J gene: TRBJ1-4; CDR3 DNA: TGTGCCAGCAGAGAGTGGGCTAATGAAAAACTGTTTTTT; CDR3 protein: CASREWANEKLFF
D gene: TRBD2; clone size: many; V gene: TRBV9; J gene: TRBJ2-5; CDR3 DNA: TGTGCCAGCAGCTCGAGCGGGACCTGGGAGGGGGAGACCCAGTACTTC; CDR3 protein: CASSSSGTWEGETQYF
D gene: .; clone size: .; V gene: TRBV4-3; J gene: TRBJ1-1; CDR3 DNA: TGCGCCAGCAGCCAAGATTGGCTGACCGAAGCTTTCTTT; CDR3 protein: CASSQDWLTEAFF
D gene: TRBD1; clone size: few; V gene: TRBV4-2; J gene: TRBJ1-6; CDR3 DNA: TGTGCCAGCAGCCAATTTTCAGGGGGTTTATTTTATAATTCACCCCTCCACTTT; CDR3 protein: CASSQFSGGLFYNSPLHF
D gene: .; clone size: .; V gene: TRBV7-2; J gene: TRBJ1-2; CDR3 DNA: TGTGCCAGCAGCTTCCTGGGGGTCTATCGAGATGGCTACACCTTC; CDR3 protein: CASSFLGVYRDGYTF